These T cell receptor beta chains were read from a single sample in a study of T cell responses to AZD1222 COVID-19 vaccine. TCRdb's copy holds only in-frame clones and misses some; the assay was immunoSEQ multiplex PCR. The repertoire holds approximately 110,000 clones, with more than 70% as singletons. Sequencing used peripheral blood, obtained 28 days after the second AZD1222 dose. The receptor set was obtained from an adult who received the AZD1222 COVID-19 vaccine. CDR3s include the opening cysteine and the closing phenylalanine or tryptophan. D genes are given only for firm matches. Size is omitted from some rows. Given values are once, few, many or a class for expanded clones.

>-|-|TRBV5-6|TRBJ1-2
TGTGCCAGCAGCTTAGGGCAAAACTATGGCTACACCTTC
CASSLGQNYGYTF
>-|-|TRBV30|TRBJ1-4
TGTGCCTGGACCCTAGGTTGGGGGACGGGCCCTAATGAAAGACTGTTTTTT
CAWTLGWGTGPNERLFF
>-|TRBD2|TRBV25-1|TRBJ2-2
TGTGCCACCGCATTAGCGGGGGGGCCTGTCGGGGAGCTGTTTTTT
CATALAGGPVGELFF
>-|-|TRBV4-2|TRBJ1-5
TGTGCCAGCAGCCAAGAATGGGGAGCCTACAATCAGCCCCAGCATTTT
CASSQEWGAYNQPQHF
>few|-|TRBV18|TRBJ2-5
TGTGCCAGCTCCCGGGACACCCAAGAGACCCAGTACTTC
CASSRDTQETQYF
>-|-|TRBV3-1/TRBV3-2|TRBJ2-5
TGTGCCAGCAGCCAGGGGCAGTACCAAGAGACCCAGTACTTC
CASSQGQYQETQYF
>-|-|TRBV5-6|TRBJ1-2
TGTGCCAGCAGCCCCGGGGGTGGAGACTATGGCTACACCTTC
CASSPGGGDYGYTF
>-|TRBD2|TRBV7-7|TRBJ2-6
TGTGCCAGCAGCACTGGGGGGGAACCGGGCAACGTCCTGACTTTC
CASSTGGEPGNVLTF
>-|-|TRBV15|TRBJ2-5
TGTGCCACCAGCGCAATAGGGGGTGAGACCCAGTACTTC
CATSAIGGETQYF
>-|-|TRBV5-1|TRBJ1-2
TGCGCCAGCAGCTTGGATTTGGGGGCGGGCTATGGCTACACCTTC
CASSLDLGAGYGYTF
>-|-|TRBV5-1|TRBJ1-1
TGCGCCAGCAGCCCAGAGGTCCTAAGCACTGAAGCTTTCTTT
CASSPEVLSTEAFF
>-|-|TRBV30|TRBJ1-1
TGTGCCTGGAGTGTAAATTGGGGAGGCGACACTGAAGCTTTCTTT
CAWSVNWGGDTEAFF
>-|-|TRBV5-6|TRBJ1-5
TGTGCCAGCAGCCTACAGGGTAGCAATCAGCCCCAGCATTTT
CASSLQGSNQPQHF
>-|-|TRBV6-4|TRBJ2-2
TGTGCCAGCAGTGTTGGCAGGGATACCGGGGAGCTGTTTTTT
CASSVGRDTGELFF
>-|-|TRBV5-8|TRBJ2-1
TGTGCCAGCAGCTTGTCGGAGGATGAGCAGTTCTTC
CASSLSEDEQFF
>-|-|TRBV28|TRBJ2-2
TGTGCCAGCAGTGGTGGGGAAGGGGGGGAGCTGTTTTTT
CASSGGEGGELFF
>once|-|TRBV6-5|TRBJ1-2
TGTGCCAGCAGGGGCGGCAGGGCTGCTGGCTACACCTTC
CASRGGRAAGYTF
>-|-|TRBV4-2|TRBJ2-1
TGTGCCAGCAGCCAAGATCCGGGGGAGTACAATGAGCAGTTCTTC
CASSQDPGEYNEQFF
>-|TRBD1|TRBV28|TRBJ1-1
TGTGCCAGCAGTTCTCCTCAGGGGGTCACTGAAGCTTTCTTT
CASSSPQGVTEAFF
>-|-|TRBV5-6|TRBJ2-4
TGTGCCAGCAGCTTGTTCTCTCTATCCCCGAACTTC
CASSLFSLSPNF
>-|TRBD1|TRBV11-3|TRBJ1-6
TGTGCCAGCAGCTTAGTACCGACAGGGAACAATTCACCCCTCCACTTT
CASSLVPTGNNSPLHF
>-|-|TRBV10-1|TRBJ1-6
TGCGCCAGCTCCTATTGGGCAGGGGCTACCTCCTATAATTCACCCCTCCACTTT
CASSYWAGATSYNSPLHF
>-|TRBD2|TRBV15|TRBJ2-1
TGTGCCACCAGCAGTCCGGGACTAGCGGGGAGCTCCTACAATGAGCAGTTCTTC
CATSSPGLAGSSYNEQFF
>-|-|TRBV4-1|TRBJ2-7
TGCGCCAGCAGCCAAGATCCAGGCATCGGCTCCTACGAGCAGTACTTC
CASSQDPGIGSYEQYF
>once|-|TRBV11-3|TRBJ2-3
TGTGCCAGCAGCTTACAATCCGGGCCCCAGACGCAGTATTTT
CASSLQSGPQTQYF
>-|TRBD2|TRBV10-1|TRBJ2-5
TGCGCCAGCACAAAGTTCGGGCGGGGGGGTCGAGCTTTAGAGACCCAGTACTTC
CASTKFGRGGRALETQYF
>-|-|TRBV5-1|TRBJ2-1
TGCGCCAGCAGCTTGGCCGGGGATGAGCAGTTCTTC
CASSLAGDEQFF
>-|-|TRBV7-9|TRBJ1-2
TGTGCCAGCAGCTCCTTCGACACAGCTAACTATGGCTACACCTTC
CASSSFDTANYGYTF
>few|TRBD1|TRBV6-5|TRBJ2-1
TGTGCCAGCAGACTAAGGACAGGGGAGTCCAATGAGCAGTTCTTC
CASRLRTGESNEQFF
>-|-|TRBV12-3/TRBV12-4|TRBJ2-7
TGTGCCAGCAGTTACGGTCCCTACGAGCAGTACTTC
CASSYGPYEQYF
>-|-|TRBV19|TRBJ1-2
TGTGCCAGTAAAAGAACGGCATATGGCTACACCTTC
CASKRTAYGYTF
>-|-|TRBV27|TRBJ2-1
TGTGCCAGCAGTTTATTCATTACCTTGGGGGGCTCCTACAATGAGCAGTTCTTC
CASSLFITLGGSYNEQFF
>-|-|TRBV5-1|TRBJ1-1
TGCGCCAGCAGCTTGGGGACGTCGAACACTGAAGCTTTCTTT
CASSLGTSNTEAFF
>-|-|TRBV15|TRBJ2-3
TGTGCCACCAGCAGAGATTCAGATACGCAGTATTTT
CATSRDSDTQYF
>-|-|TRBV4-1|TRBJ2-1
TGCGCCAGCAGCCCAAGGCCGGGCGCAGTGTCCAATGAGCAGTTCTTC
CASSPRPGAVSNEQFF